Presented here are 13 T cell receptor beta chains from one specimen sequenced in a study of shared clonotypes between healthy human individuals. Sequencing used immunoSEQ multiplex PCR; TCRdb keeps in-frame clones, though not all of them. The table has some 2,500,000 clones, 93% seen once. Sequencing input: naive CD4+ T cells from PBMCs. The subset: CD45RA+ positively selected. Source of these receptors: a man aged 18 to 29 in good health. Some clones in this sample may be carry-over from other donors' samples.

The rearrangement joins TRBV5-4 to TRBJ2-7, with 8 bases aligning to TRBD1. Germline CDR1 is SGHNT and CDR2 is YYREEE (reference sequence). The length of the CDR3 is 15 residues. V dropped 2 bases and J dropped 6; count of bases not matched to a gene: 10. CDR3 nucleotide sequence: TGTGCCAGCAGCTTCGACAGGGGCAGCCCTGGCGAGCAGTACTTC. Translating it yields CASSFDRGSPGEQYF.

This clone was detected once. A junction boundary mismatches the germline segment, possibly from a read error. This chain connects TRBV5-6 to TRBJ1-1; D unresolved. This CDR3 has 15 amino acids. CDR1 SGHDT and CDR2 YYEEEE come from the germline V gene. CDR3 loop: CASSLLAGRNAEAFF. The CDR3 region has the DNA TGTGCCAGCAGCTTGCTTGCGGGCAGGAACGCTGAAGCTTTCTTT.

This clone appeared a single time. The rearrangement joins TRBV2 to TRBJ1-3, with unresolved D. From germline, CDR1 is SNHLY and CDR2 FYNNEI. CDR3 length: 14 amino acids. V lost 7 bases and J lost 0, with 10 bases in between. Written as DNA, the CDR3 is TGTGCCAGCACCCTATCGTACTCTGGAAACACCATATATTTT. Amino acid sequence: CASTLSYSGNTIYF.

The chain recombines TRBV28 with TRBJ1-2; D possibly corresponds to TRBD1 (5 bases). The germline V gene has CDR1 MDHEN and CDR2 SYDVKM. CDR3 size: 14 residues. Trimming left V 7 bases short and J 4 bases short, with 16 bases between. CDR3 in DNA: TGTGCCAGCATCCTTTCTGGGGGAACCTATGGCTACACCTTC. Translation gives CASILSGGTYGYTF.

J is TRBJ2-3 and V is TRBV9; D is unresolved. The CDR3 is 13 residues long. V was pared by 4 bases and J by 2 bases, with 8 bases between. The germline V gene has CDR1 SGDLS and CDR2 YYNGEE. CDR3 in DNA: TGTGCCAGCAGCCCGCGGAACACAGATACGCAGTATTTT. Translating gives CASSPRNTDTQYF.

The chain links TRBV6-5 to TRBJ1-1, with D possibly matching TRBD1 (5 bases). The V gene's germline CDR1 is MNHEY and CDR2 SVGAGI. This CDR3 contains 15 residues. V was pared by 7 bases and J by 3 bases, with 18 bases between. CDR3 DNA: TGTGCCAGCACCTCTCGGGACGCAAAATACACTGAAGCTTTCTTT. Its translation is CASTSRDAKYTEAFF.

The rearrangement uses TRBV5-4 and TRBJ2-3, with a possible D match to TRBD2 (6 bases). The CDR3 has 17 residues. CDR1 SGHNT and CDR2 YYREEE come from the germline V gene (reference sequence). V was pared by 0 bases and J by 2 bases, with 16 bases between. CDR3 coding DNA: TGTGCCAGCAGCTTGGGGCCGAGCGGAGGGTACACAGATACGCAGTATTTT. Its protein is CASSLGPSGGYTDTQYF.

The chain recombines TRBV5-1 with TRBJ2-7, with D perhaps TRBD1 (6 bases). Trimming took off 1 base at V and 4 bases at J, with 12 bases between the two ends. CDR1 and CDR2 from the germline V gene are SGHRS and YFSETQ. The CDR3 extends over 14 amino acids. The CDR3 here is CASSLTGQLYEQYF. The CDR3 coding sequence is TGCGCCAGCAGCTTGACTGGACAGCTTTACGAGCAGTACTTC.

The CDR3 DNA reads as TGTGCCAGCAGCTCAACTAGCGGGAGTATCAATGAGCAGTTCTTC. Protein: CASSSTSGSINEQFF. The chain is built from TRBV7-7 and TRBJ2-1; 11 bases agree with TRBD2. CDR1 and CDR2 from the germline V gene are SSHAT and FNYEAQ (reference sequence). Trimming took 4 bases from V and 6 from J; bases not matched to a gene: 5. This CDR3 spans 15 amino acids.

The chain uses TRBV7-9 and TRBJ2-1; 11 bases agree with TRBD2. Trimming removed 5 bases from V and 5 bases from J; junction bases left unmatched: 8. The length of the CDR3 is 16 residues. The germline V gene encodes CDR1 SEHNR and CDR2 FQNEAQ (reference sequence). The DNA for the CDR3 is TGTGCCAGCAGCGCGTCCGGGACTAGCGGCAACAATGAGCAGTTCTTC. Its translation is CASSASGTSGNNEQFF.

The CDR3 protein is CASSFPREGEVGYTF. In DNA, the CDR3 is TGTGCCAGCAGCTTCCCCCGGGAAGGGGAGGTCGGCTACACCTTC. This chain links TRBV7-9 with TRBJ1-2; D is possibly TRBD1 (5 bases). Germline lookup yields CDR1 SEHNR and CDR2 FQNEAQ (reference sequence). Trimming pared 3 bases from V and 8 bases from J, leaving 19 bases between. The CDR3 extends over 15 amino acids.

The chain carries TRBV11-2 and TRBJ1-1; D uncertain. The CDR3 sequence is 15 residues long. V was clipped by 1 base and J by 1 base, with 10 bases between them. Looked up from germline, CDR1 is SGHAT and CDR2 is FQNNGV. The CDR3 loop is CASSLGGRTNTEAFF. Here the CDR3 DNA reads TGTGCCAGCAGCTTAGGCGGGCGGACGAACACTGAAGCTTTCTTT.

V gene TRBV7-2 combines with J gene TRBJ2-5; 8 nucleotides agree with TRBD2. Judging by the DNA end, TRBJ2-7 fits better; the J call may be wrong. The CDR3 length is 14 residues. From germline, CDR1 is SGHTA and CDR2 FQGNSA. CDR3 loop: CASSLTGRGYEQYF. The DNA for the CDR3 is TGTGCCAGCAGCTTAACCGGGAGGGGATACGAGCAGTACTTC.